The 10 T cell receptor beta chains below were found in one sample sequenced in a study of blood T cell repertoires in COVID-19 (dated by TCRdb to 2018 to 2021). Library prep was done by the immunoSEQ multiplex PCR assay. TCRdb took this table from immuneACCESS and kept in-frame rearrangements with V and J called. Such tables lack part of the clones; where checked against another copy, unresolved V genes explain under half of the gap, and the rest is unexplained. Across this sample there are about 320,000 clones, with 90% seen only once. The ten biggest clones cover 2% to 3% of the sample. The sequenced sample consisted of PBMCs or T cells enriched from blood (not recorded which). These receptors were collected from a man aged 55 to 70 who had recovered from COVID-19.

V is TRBV4-1 and J is TRBJ2-4; 7 bases are shared with TRBD1. Germline loops: CDR1 MGHRA, CDR2 YSYEKL. With V trimmed by 2 bases and J by 10 bases, 5 bases remained unmatched. This CDR3 contains 13 residues. CDR3 in amino acids: CASSQIPGQIQYF. In DNA form, the CDR3 reads TGCGCCAGCAGCCAAATCCCGGGACAGATTCAGTACTTC.

This chain joins TRBV6-5 and TRBJ1-3, with D possibly TRBD1 on 6 matching bases. The CDR3 covers 14 residues. From germline, CDR1 is MNHEY and CDR2 SVGAGI. V lost 6 bases and J 2 bases, leaving 11 bases between the germline ends. The chain's CDR3 is CASSPTGPGNTIYF. CDR3 DNA: TGTGCCAGCAGCCCCACAGGGCCTGGAAACACCATATATTTT.

The chain couples TRBV3-1 (or the pseudogene TRBV3-2) to TRBJ1-6, with 8 positions matching TRBD1. J was trimmed by 11 bases and V by 0 bases; bases with no gene match: 12. This CDR3 contains 17 residues. Germline V gene data show CDR1 as LGHDT and CDR2 as YNNKEL (reference sequence). CDR3 DNA sequence: TGTGCCAGCAGCCAAGATTGGGGACAGGAAGTTCTAGCACCCCTCCACTTT. Its translation is CASSQDWGQEVLAPLHF.

The V call is TRBV19, the J call TRBJ1-2; 11 bases are shared with TRBD1. The CDR3 length is 16 residues. V shed 5 bases, J shed 4 bases, and the junction held 9 bases outside the gene matches. Germline V gene lookup returns CDR1 LNHDA and CDR2 SQIVND (reference sequence). The CDR3 DNA reads TGTGCCAGTAGTGCTAGGGACAGGGGGAGTATCTATGGCTACACCTTC. Its protein product is CASSARDRGSIYGYTF.

This rearrangement joins TRBV11-3 to TRBJ1-1; D unclear. The germline CDR1 and CDR2 sequences are SGHNT and YENEEA. V shed 1 base and J shed 6 bases, with 12 bases lying between them. The CDR3 totals 14 residues. The CDR3 protein is CASSLVRQRAEAFF. The CDR3 DNA sequence: TGTGCCAGCAGCTTAGTACGGCAGCGCGCTGAAGCTTTCTTT.

The chain employs TRBV9 and TRBJ1-5, with D perhaps matching TRBD1 (5 bases). Germline V gene sequence: CDR1 SGDLS, CDR2 YYNGEE. Trimming shortened V by 1 base and J by 5 bases, and 13 bases separated the two germline ends. This CDR3 comprises 15 residues. The CDR3 region is CASSVQAGFDQPQHF. CDR3 DNA: TGTGCCAGCAGCGTACAAGCAGGGTTTGATCAGCCCCAGCATTTT.

This clone was observed a handful of times. The rearrangement joins TRBV3-1 (or the pseudogene TRBV3-2) to TRBJ1-2, with D perhaps matching TRBD1 (5 bases). V was clipped by 2 bases and J by 8 bases, with 12 bases between them. CDR3 size: 13 residues. Germline V CDR1 and CDR2: LGHDT, YNNKEL (reference sequence). The CDR3 nucleotides read TGTGCCAGCAGCCAAAGAGGGACTATGGGCTACACCTTC. This translates into CASSQRGTMGYTF.

CDR3 sequence reads: CASSHPRDGEQYF. For the CDR3, the DNA is TGTGCCAGCTCGCACCCTAGAGACGGCGAGCAGTACTTC. The chain couples TRBV18 to TRBJ2-7; D uncertain. V shed 6 bases and J shed 6 bases, with 15 bases lying between them. The CDR3 extends over 13 amino acids. Germline assignment: CDR1 KGHSH and CDR2 LQKENI.

The V and J genes are TRBV4-2 and TRBJ2-5; perhaps TRBD2 as D (6 bases). Germline V lookup: CDR1 LGHNA, CDR2 YNFKEQ. V dropped 5 bases and J dropped 4 bases, with 17 bases sitting between them. CDR3 length equals 15 residues. The CDR3 nucleotides are TGTGCCAGCAGCTCACAAATGGGGGGTGGAGAGACCCAGTACTTC. It specifies CASSSQMGGGETQYF.

The chain links TRBV11-2 to TRBJ2-6; possibly TRBD2 for D (5 bases). The CDR3 runs 13 residues. Germline V lookup: CDR1 SGHAT, CDR2 FQNNGV. V lost 1 base to trimming and J lost 10 bases, with 8 bases between them. This chain's CDR3 is CASSLARGNVLTF. CDR3 nucleotides: TGTGCCAGCAGCTTAGCTAGAGGGAACGTCCTGACTTTC.